This TCR beta chain was captured by sequencing in a study of cytomegalovirus exposure and HLA in healthy donors. PCR was performed using 60 Vbeta and 13 Jbeta primers. As originally analysed: Later work found 74 million or so unique TCR beta chains, with about 10 million shared. Assay used: immunoSEQ multiplex PCR; TCRdb lists only in-frame clones, some missing. For V, J and clone size, that table is used; D and trimming come from the DNA. The data hold approximately 82,000 clones, with 10% observed a single time. V shed 7 bases, J shed 3 bases, and the junction held 11 bases outside the gene matches. CDR3 length: 16 amino acids. Germline lookup yields CDR1 LNHDA and CDR2 SQIVND (reference sequence). The sample holds a few counts of this clone. No antigen is known for it. Whole-study findings and limits: Among the most significant clusters, several appeared linked to common viral pathogens in a later analysis. Apart from CMV serostatus, no immune exposure information was available.

Input material: PBMCs. This clonotype was sampled from a man aged 55 to 70 in good health and CMV-seropositive. The chain employs TRBV19 and TRBJ1-1; 10 bases are a match to TRBD1. The CDR3 DNA follows: TGTGCCAGTATTCGACAGGGGGCGACAAGGTACACTGAAGCTTTCTTT. This gives the protein CASIRQGATRYTEAFF.